This T cell receptor beta chain is from a study of T cell clonality in common variable immunodeficiency. Findings and limits, study-wide: What drives increased CVID clonality needs T cell subpopulation sequencing. CVID subjects showed higher TCRbeta clonality than healthy controls. Shared TCRbeta clones were fewer between CVID subjects than controls.

Generated by immunoSEQ multiplex PCR, the TCRdb table keeps only in-frame clones and is missing some. This sample carries tens of thousands of clones, none of them present only once. This clone has ten or more counts. Its antigen is undetermined. The sequence runs out 3 residues before the end of the CDR3; the remainder is reconstructed from the germline J gene. The V segment lost 0 bases and the J segment 7 bases; nucleotides outside the gene matches: 8. The CDR3 length is 15 residues. Germline V lookup: CDR1 SGHDT, CDR2 YYEEEE. This TCR was sampled from a person aged 18 to 75 in good health. The sample comprised peripheral blood mononuclear cells. This chain connects TRBV5-6 to TRBJ1-2; 8 bases fit TRBD1. The chain's CDR3 is CASSLAQGAIGGYTF. Incomplete CDR3 DNA: TGTGCCAGCAGCTTGGCGCAGGGGGCAATAGGTGGC. The full variable domain, with the rest looked up from reference TRBV5-6 and TRBJ1-2, is DAGVTQSPTHLIKTRGQQVTLRCSPKSGHDTVSWYQQALGQGPQFIFQYYEEEERQRGNFPDRFSGHQFPNYSSELNVNALLLGDSALYLCASSLAQGAIGGYTFGSGTRLTVV.